This entry lists 3 T cell receptor beta chains sequenced from one sample in a study of T cell changes during pregnancy in multiple sclerosis. Assay used: immunoSEQ multiplex PCR; TCRdb lists only in-frame clones, some missing. The table lists about 70,000 clones, around 92% of them singletons. The sample consisted of CD8+ T cells from peripheral blood mononuclear cells, taken in the third trimester of pregnancy. These receptors all come from a female donor in good health, enrolled as a control in a pregnancy study.

This clone was detected only once. The chain is built from TRBV9 and TRBJ1-1; D perhaps matches TRBD1 (6 bases). This CDR3 region has 16 residues. Germline loops: CDR1 SGDLS, CDR2 YYNGEE. Trimming removed 0 bases at V and 1 base at J, with 13 bases between. The CDR3 DNA reads TGTGCCAGCAGCGTAGGCTTGGGAGGGGGGAACACTGAAGCTTTCTTT. Its protein is CASSVGLGGGNTEAFF. The whole variable domain, filled in from reference TRBV9 and TRBJ1-1, reads DSGVTQTPKHLITATGQRVTLRCSPRSGDLSVYWYQQSLDQGLQFLIQYYNGEERAKGNILERFSAQQFPDLHSELNLSSLELGDSALYFCASSVGLGGGNTEAFFGQGTRLTVV.

As to this clone: Germline and junction disagree at one end, which may indicate a read error. This sequence joins TRBV20-1 and TRBJ1-2; D gene unclear. Germline V gene sequence: CDR1 DFQATT, CDR2 SNEGSKA (reference sequence). The length of the CDR3 is 11 residues. The CDR3 DNA follows: TGCAGCGCTATTGGGGAGGGAGCTTACACCTTC. Translation: CSAIGEGAYTF.

J is TRBJ2-5 and V is TRBV7-8; 7 positions agree with TRBD2. With V trimmed by 0 bases and J by 5 bases, 15 bases remained unmatched. Germline-derived CDR1 and CDR2 are SGHVS and FQNEAQ. The CDR3 contains 18 residues. The CDR3 region has the DNA TGTGCCAGCAGCTTAGCGTTAGTCCTAGCGGCTTTGGGGGAGACCCAGTACTTC. It specifies CASSLALVLAALGETQYF.